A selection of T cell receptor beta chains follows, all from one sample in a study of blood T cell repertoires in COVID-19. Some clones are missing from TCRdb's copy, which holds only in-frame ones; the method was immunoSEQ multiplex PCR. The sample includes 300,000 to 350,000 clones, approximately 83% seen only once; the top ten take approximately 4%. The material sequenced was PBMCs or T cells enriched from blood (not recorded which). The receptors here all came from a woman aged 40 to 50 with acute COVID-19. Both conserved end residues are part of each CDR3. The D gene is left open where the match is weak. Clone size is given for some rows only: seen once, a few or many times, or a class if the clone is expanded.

CASSSARGPMNTEAFF	TGCGCCAGCAGCTCCGCTAGGGGGCCGATGAACACTGAAGCTTTCTTT	TRBJ1-1	TRBV5-1	-	TRBD1
CAIGDGRDTYEQYF	TGTGCCATCGGCGACGGGAGGGACACCTACGAGCAGTACTTC	TRBJ2-7	TRBV10-3	-	TRBD2
CASSTGGLYSNQPQHF	TGTGCCAGCAGCACAGGGGGACTATATAGCAATCAGCCCCAGCATTTT	TRBJ1-5	TRBV5-8	-	TRBD1
CASSDSGVLPQHF	TGTGCCAGCAGTGACTCGGGCGTTCTGCCCCAGCATTTT	TRBJ1-5	TRBV6-4	-	-
CASSFGTGGSYEQYF	TGTGCCAGCAGCTTTGGGACAGGGGGCTCCTACGAGCAGTACTTC	TRBJ2-7	TRBV11-2	-	TRBD1
CASSQAGGPYGYTF	TGTGCCAGCAGCCAGGCAGGGGGCCCCTATGGCTACACCTTC	TRBJ1-2	TRBV3-1/TRBV3-2	-	TRBD1
CASSLSLAESGTQYF	TGTGCCAGCAGCTTATCGCTAGCGGAATCGGGAACCCAGTACTTC	TRBJ2-5	TRBV7-2	-	TRBD2
CASSLAAVGPGELFF	TGTGCCAGCAGCTTAGCGGCGGTGGGGCCCGGGGAGCTGTTTTTT	TRBJ2-2	TRBV7-9	once	-
CASSQELLGRDRPPNEQFF	TGCGCCAGCAGCCAAGAGCTGTTGGGAAGGGACAGGCCGCCCAATGAGCAGTTCTTC	TRBJ2-1	TRBV4-3	-	TRBD1
CASSYATGGGYTF	TGTGCCAGCAGTTACGCGACAGGGGGCGGCTACACCTTC	TRBJ1-2	TRBV6-5	few	TRBD1
CASSATGLGYTF	TGTGCCAGTTCCGCGACAGGGTTGGGCTACACCTTC	TRBJ1-2	TRBV19	-	TRBD1
CASSLEGALGETQYF	TGCGCCAGCAGCTTGGAGGGGGCGTTGGGTGAGACCCAGTACTTC	TRBJ2-5	TRBV5-1	-	TRBD1
CASSSGRGYNEQFF	TGTGCCAGCAGCTCTGGTAGGGGGTACAATGAGCAGTTCTTC	TRBJ2-1	TRBV7-3	-	-
CASSQVQGNEKLFF	TGTGCCAGCAGCCAAGTCCAGGGGAATGAAAAACTGTTTTTT	TRBJ1-4	TRBV4-2	-	-
CASSVAGTGELFF	TGTGCCAGCAGTGTAGCGGGAACCGGGGAGCTGTTTTTT	TRBJ2-2	TRBV25-1	-	TRBD2
CASSPFMTGNTEAFF	TGTGCCAGCTCACCCTTTATGACAGGCAACACTGAAGCTTTCTTT	TRBJ1-1	TRBV18	-	-